The sequence of this T cell receptor beta chain was determined in a study of T cell changes during pregnancy in multiple sclerosis. Germline loops: CDR1 SGHRS, CDR2 YFSETQ. The CDR3 totals 18 residues. V was clipped by 2 bases and J by 0 bases, with 19 bases between them. Measured with immunoSEQ multiplex PCR; TCRdb has only the in-frame clones, and not every one. The data contain some 21,000 clones, 70% to 90% of them seen just once; the ten biggest clones take up around 14%. The J gene is TRBJ2-3, the V gene TRBV5-1; possible D gene TRBD2, 6 bases. The sample here was CD8+ T cells from peripheral blood mononuclear cells, taken in the first trimester of pregnancy. The clonotype originates from a female donor in good health, enrolled as a control in a pregnancy study. CDR3: CASSFDRESLTSTDTQYF. The DNA for the CDR3 is TGCGCCAGCAGCTTTGACCGGGAGAGCCTCACTAGCACAGATACGCAGTATTTT. The variable domain in full, completed from reference TRBV5-1 and TRBJ2-3, reads KAGVTQTPRYLIKTRGQQVTLSCSPISGHRSVSWYQQTPGQGLQFLFEYFSETQRNKGNFPGRFSGRQFSNSRSEMNVSTLELGDSALYLCASSFDRESLTSTDTQYFGPGTRLTVL.